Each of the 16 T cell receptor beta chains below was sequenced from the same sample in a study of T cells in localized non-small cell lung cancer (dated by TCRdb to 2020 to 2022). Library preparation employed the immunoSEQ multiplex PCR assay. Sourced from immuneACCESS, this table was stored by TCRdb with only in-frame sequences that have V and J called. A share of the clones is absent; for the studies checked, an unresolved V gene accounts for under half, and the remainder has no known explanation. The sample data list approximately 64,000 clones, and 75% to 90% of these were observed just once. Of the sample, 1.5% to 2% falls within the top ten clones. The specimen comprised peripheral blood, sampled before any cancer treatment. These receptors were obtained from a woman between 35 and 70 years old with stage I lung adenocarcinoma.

The CDR3 sequence is CASSLRAGGNTDTQYF. The DNA of the CDR3 is TGTGCCAGCAGCTTAAGGGCGGGGGGGAACACAGATACGCAGTATTTT. V gene TRBV7-8 combines with J gene TRBJ2-3; 9 bases match TRBD2. The V and J ends lost 2 bases and 2 bases, in that order; junction bases with no gene match: 5. Germline CDR1 SGHVS, CDR2 FQNEAQ. The CDR3 covers 16 residues.

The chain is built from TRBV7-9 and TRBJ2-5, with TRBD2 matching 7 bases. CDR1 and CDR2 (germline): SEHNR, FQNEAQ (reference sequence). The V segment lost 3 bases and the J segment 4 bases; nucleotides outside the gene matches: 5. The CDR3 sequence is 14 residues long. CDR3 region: CASSFWGEGETQYF. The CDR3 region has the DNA TGTGCCAGCAGCTTTTGGGGGGAGGGAGAGACCCAGTACTTC.

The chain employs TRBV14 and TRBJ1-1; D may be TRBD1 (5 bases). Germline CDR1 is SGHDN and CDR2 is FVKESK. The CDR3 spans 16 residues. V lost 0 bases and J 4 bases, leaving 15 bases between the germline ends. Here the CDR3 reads CASSQDEGGAGTEAFF. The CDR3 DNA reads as TGTGCCAGCAGCCAAGATGAGGGAGGGGCCGGCACTGAAGCTTTCTTT.

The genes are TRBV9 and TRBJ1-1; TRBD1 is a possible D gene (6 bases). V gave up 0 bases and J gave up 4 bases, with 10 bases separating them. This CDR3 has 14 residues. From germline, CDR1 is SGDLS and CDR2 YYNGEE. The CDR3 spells CASSVALQGTEAFF. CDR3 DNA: TGTGCCAGCAGCGTAGCTTTACAGGGCACTGAAGCTTTCTTT.

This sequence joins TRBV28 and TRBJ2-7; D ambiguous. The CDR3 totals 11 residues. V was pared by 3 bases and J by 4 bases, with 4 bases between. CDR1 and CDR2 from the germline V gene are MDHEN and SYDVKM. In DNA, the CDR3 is TGTGCCAGCAGTTTTGCATACGAGCAGTACTTC. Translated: CASSFAYEQYF.

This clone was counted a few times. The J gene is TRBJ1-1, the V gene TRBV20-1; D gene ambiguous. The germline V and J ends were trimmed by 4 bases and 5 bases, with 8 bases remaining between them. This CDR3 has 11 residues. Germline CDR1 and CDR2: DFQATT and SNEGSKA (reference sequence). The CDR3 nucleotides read TGCAGTGCTATAAAGAGAACTGAAGCTTTCTTT. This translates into CSAIKRTEAFF.

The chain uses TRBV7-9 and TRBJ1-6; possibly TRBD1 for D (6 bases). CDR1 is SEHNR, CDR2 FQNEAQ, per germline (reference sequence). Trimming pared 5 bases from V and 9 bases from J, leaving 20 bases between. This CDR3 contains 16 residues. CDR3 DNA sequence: TGTGCCAGCAGCCCGAGTGGGGGCGGGCTTTCTTCACCCCTCCACTTT. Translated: CASSPSGGGLSSPLHF.

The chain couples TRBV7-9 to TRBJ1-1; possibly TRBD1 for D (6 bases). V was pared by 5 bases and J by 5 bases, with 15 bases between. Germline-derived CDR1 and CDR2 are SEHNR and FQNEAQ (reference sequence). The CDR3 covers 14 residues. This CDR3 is CASSDHRVWTEAFF. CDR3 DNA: TGTGCCAGCAGCGATCACAGGGTTTGGACTGAAGCTTTCTTT.

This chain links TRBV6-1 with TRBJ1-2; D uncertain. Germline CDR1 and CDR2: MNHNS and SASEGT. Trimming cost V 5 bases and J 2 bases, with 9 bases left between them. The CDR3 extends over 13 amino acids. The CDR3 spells CASSTDTNYGYTF. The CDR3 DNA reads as TGTGCCAGCAGTACCGACACAAACTATGGCTACACCTTC.

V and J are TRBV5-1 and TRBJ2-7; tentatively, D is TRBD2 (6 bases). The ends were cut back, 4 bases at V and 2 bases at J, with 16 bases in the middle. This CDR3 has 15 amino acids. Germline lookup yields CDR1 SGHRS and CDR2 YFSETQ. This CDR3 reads CASSPRGGATYEQYF. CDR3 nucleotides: TGCGCCAGCAGCCCCCGAGGCGGGGCCACCTACGAGCAGTACTTC.

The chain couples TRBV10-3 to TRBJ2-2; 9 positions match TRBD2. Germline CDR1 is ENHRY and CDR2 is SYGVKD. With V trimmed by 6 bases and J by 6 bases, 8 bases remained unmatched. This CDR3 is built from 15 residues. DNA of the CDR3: TGTGCCATCAGGCCGCGGGAGGGAGTACCCGGGGAGCTGTTTTTT. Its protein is CAIRPREGVPGELFF.

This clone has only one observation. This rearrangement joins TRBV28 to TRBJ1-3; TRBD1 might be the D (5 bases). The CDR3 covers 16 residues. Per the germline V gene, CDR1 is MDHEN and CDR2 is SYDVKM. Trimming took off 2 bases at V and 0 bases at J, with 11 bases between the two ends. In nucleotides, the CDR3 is TGTGCCAGCAGTTTAGTTCCAGGGAACTCTGGAAACACCATATATTTT. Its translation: CASSLVPGNSGNTIYF.

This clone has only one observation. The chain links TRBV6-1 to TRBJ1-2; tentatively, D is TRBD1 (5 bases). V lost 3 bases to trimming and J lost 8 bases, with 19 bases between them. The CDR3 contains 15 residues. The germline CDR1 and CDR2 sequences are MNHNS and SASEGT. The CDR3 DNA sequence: TGTGCCAGCAGTGAGACCGGTAGGGACTTCGGGGGCTACACCTTC. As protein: CASSETGRDFGGYTF.

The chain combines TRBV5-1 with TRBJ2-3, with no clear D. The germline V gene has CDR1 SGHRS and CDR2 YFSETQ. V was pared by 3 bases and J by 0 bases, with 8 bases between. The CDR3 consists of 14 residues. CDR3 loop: CASSSTSSTDTQYF. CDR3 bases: TGCGCCAGCAGCTCTACCTCTAGCACAGATACGCAGTATTTT.

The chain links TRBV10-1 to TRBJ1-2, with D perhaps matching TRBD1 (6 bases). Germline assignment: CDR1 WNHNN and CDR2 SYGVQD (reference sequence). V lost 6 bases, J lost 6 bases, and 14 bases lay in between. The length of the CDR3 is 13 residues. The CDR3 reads CASSLRRGHGYTF. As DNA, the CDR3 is TGCGCCAGCAGCCTCCGCAGGGGCCATGGCTACACCTTC.

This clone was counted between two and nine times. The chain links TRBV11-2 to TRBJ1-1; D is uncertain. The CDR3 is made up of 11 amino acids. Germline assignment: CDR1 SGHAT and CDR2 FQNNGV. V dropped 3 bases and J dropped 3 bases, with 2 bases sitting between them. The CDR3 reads CASSFYTEAFF. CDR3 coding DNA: TGTGCCAGCAGCTTCTACACTGAAGCTTTCTTT. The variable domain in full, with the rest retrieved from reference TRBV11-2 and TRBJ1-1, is EAGVAQSPRYKIIEKRQSVAFWCNPISGHATLYWYQQILGQGPKLLIQFQNNGVVDDSQLPKDRFSAERLKGVDSTLKIQPAKLEDSAVYLCASSFYTEAFFGQGTRLTVV.